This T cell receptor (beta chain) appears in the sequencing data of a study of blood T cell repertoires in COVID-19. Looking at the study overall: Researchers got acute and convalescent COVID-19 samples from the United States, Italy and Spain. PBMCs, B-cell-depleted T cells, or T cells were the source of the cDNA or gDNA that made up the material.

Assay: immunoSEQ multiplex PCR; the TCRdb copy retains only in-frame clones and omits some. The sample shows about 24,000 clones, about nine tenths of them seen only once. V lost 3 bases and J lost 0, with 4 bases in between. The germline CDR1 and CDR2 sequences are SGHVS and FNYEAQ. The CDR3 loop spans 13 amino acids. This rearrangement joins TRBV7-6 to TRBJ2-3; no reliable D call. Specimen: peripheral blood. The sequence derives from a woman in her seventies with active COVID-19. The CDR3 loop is CASSFISTDTQYF. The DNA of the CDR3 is TGTGCCAGCAGCTTCATTAGCACAGATACGCAGTATTTT.